The 20 T cell receptor beta chains given below trace back to one sample, sequenced in a study of OX40 agonist ivuxolimab in advanced cancers. The repertoire was sequenced with immunoSEQ multiplex PCR; TCRdb's copy has only in-frame clones and lacks some. This table holds 30,000 or so clones, roughly 82% found once. The sample in question was CD4+ or CD8+ T cells sorted from blood, obtained in a trial of the OX40 agonist ivuxolimab. All receptors come from an adult with an advanced solid tumor such as melanoma, head and neck, liver or kidney cancer.

This clone has a single count. This chain links TRBV30 with TRBJ1-5, with 10 bases identical to TRBD1. Unmatched junction bases numbered 3, after V lost 3 bases and J lost 1 base. CDR3 length: 15 residues. CDR1 is GTSNPN, CDR2 SVGIG, per germline (reference sequence). CDR3 region: CAWRGQGLSNQPQHF. The CDR3 nucleotides are TGTGCCTGGAGGGGACAGGGGTTAAGCAATCAGCCCCAGCATTTT.

This clone is a singleton in its sample. V gene TRBV4-3 combines with J gene TRBJ1-2; the D gene is possibly TRBD1 (6 bases). Per the germline V gene, CDR1 is LGHNA and CDR2 is YSLEER. The CDR3 has 14 residues. The V end lost 0 bases, the J end lost 6 bases, and 11 bases lay between the germline ends. The CDR3 DNA is TGCGCCAGCAGCCAAGAAGCCAGGGGCCATGGCTACACCTTC. Translated: CASSQEARGHGYTF.

The count of this clone is one. The chain joins TRBV9 to TRBJ1-3; 7 bases match TRBD1. This CDR3 is 16 amino acids long. Germline values: CDR1 SGDLS, CDR2 YYNGEE. With 4 bases clipped from V and 2 bases from J, the junction kept 9 bases outside the gene matches. CDR3 protein: CASSMRVGGAGNTIYF. For the CDR3, the DNA is TGTGCCAGCAGCATGCGCGTAGGGGGCGCTGGAAACACCATATATTTT.

This clone was seen a few times. The rearrangement uses TRBV19 and TRBJ1-6; D perhaps matches TRBD1 (6 bases). V gave up 3 bases and J gave up 10 bases, with 7 bases separating them. The CDR3 loop spans 12 amino acids. Per germline, CDR1 LNHDA and CDR2 SQIVND (reference sequence). The CDR3 reads CASSIQGSPLHF. As DNA, the CDR3 is TGTGCCAGTAGTATCCAGGGGTCACCCCTCCACTTT. The full variable domain, with the rest looked up from reference TRBV19 and TRBJ1-6, is DGGITQSPKYLFRKEGQNVTLSCEQNLNHDAMYWYRQDPGQGLRLIYYSQIVNDFQKGDIAEGYSVSREKKESFPLTVTSAQKNPTAFYLCASSIQGSPLHFGNGTRLTVT.

The rearrangement joins TRBV2 to TRBJ2-1; D may be TRBD2 (6 bases). The germline CDR1 and CDR2 sequences are SNHLY and FYNNEI. The CDR3 extends over 14 amino acids. V lost 8 bases, J lost 7 bases, and 18 bases lay in between. The CDR3 protein is CASLSGSARNEQFF. The CDR3 nucleotides read TGTGCCAGCCTTAGCGGAAGCGCTAGGAATGAGCAGTTCTTC.

CDR3 DNA sequence: TGTGCCAGCAGCCCCGGGACAAGCTACACCTTC. Translating it yields CASSPGTSYTF. The chain employs TRBV11-3 and TRBJ1-2; D possibly corresponds to TRBD1 (6 bases). V was shortened by 5 bases and J by 9 bases, with 10 bases between the two germline ends. Germline V gene sequence: CDR1 SGHNT, CDR2 YENEEA. This CDR3 is built from 11 residues.

This CDR3 is CASSRGDSSSYNEQFF. CDR3 nucleotide sequence: TGTGCCAGCTCAAGGGGAGACTCGAGCTCCTACAATGAGCAGTTCTTC. The rearrangement links TRBV28 to TRBJ2-1; D may correspond to TRBD1 or TRBD2 (5 bases each). The CDR3 is made up of 16 amino acids. CDR1 is MDHEN and CDR2 is SYDVKM in the germline V gene. The V end was cut by 8 bases, the J end by 0 bases, with 17 bases between.

This sequence joins TRBV7-3 and TRBJ2-1, with TRBD2 matching over 9 bases. This CDR3 is built from 17 residues. In germline, CDR1 is SGHTA, CDR2 FQGTGA. J lost 2 bases, V lost 5 bases, and 10 bases had no gene match. CDR3 DNA: TGTGCCAGCAGCCTAGGGGGCGGGAGGGCCGCCTACAATGAGCAGTTCTTC. This gives the protein CASSLGGGRAAYNEQFF.

The chain has TRBV5-1 and TRBJ1-1; perhaps TRBD1 as D (5 bases). The CDR3 totals 15 residues. Germline V lookup: CDR1 SGHRS, CDR2 YFSETQ. The germline V and J ends were trimmed by 3 bases and 4 bases, with 16 bases remaining between them. CDR3: CASSWDGTWGTEAFF. The CDR3 DNA follows: TGCGCCAGCAGCTGGGACGGGACTTGGGGCACTGAAGCTTTCTTT.

V is TRBV14 and J is TRBJ1-2; 7 bases match TRBD1. The CDR3 extends over 15 amino acids. Per the germline V gene, CDR1 is SGHDN and CDR2 is FVKESK. The trim removed 4 bases at V and 6 bases at J, leaving 11 bases unmatched. CDR3 in DNA: TGTGCCAGCAGCCTTCGACAGGGCGGGAGGAATGGCTACACCTTC. Amino acid sequence: CASSLRQGGRNGYTF.

The chain is built from TRBV7-8 and TRBJ1-2; the match to TRBD1 covers 11 bases. Per germline, CDR1 SGHVS and CDR2 FQNEAQ. The CDR3 extends over 13 amino acids. V lost 5 bases, J lost 7 bases, and 3 bases stayed unmatched. CDR3 region: CASSRTGGSGYTF. The CDR3 DNA is TGTGCCAGCAGCCGGACAGGGGGCTCTGGCTACACCTTC.

Here the CDR3 DNA reads TGTGCCAGCGACCCCGGGAGCTCCTACGAGCAGTACTTC. This translates into CASDPGSSYEQYF. This chain links TRBV11-2 with TRBJ2-7; D perhaps matches TRBD2 (6 bases). The CDR3 totals 13 residues. Trimming stripped 8 bases from V and 0 bases from J, with 11 bases between. From germline, CDR1 is SGHAT and CDR2 FQNNGV. Full variable domain (missing parts from reference TRBV11-2 and TRBJ2-7): EAGVAQSPRYKIIEKRQSVAFWCNPISGHATLYWYQQILGQGPKLLIQFQNNGVVDDSQLPKDRFSAERLKGVDSTLKIQPAKLEDSAVYLCASDPGSSYEQYFGPGTRLTVT.

The rearrangement uses TRBV5-1 and TRBJ2-1; D possibly corresponds to TRBD1 (6 bases). Trimming removed 5 bases at V and 0 bases at J, with 9 bases between. The CDR3 extends over 14 amino acids. In germline, CDR1 is SGHRS, CDR2 YFSETQ. The CDR3 is CASSKGGSYNEQFF. The DNA of the CDR3 is TGCGCCAGCAGTAAAGGGGGCTCCTACAATGAGCAGTTCTTC.

The sample holds a few counts of this clone. The J gene is TRBJ1-2, the V gene TRBV5-6; unclear D gene. This CDR3 is 15 amino acids long. Trimming cost V 2 bases and J 8 bases, with 19 bases left between them. Germline CDR1 is SGHDT and CDR2 is YYEEEE. CDR3 bases: TGTGCCAGCAGCTTATCGGCGGTCAAACGGCACGGCTACACCTTC. Translating it yields CASSLSAVKRHGYTF.

The J gene is TRBJ1-4, the V gene TRBV7-9; 9 bases are a match to TRBD1. The CDR3 consists of 15 residues. Germline assignment: CDR1 SEHNR and CDR2 FQNEAQ (reference sequence). V was pared by 5 bases and J by 6 bases, with 7 bases of the junction left unmatched. CDR3 residues: CASSLFDRGDEKLFF. CDR3 nucleotide sequence: TGTGCCAGCAGCCTTTTCGACAGGGGGGATGAAAAACTGTTTTTT.

The chain is built from TRBV6-1 and TRBJ2-7; 13 bases map to TRBD2. This CDR3 is built from 15 residues. After removal of 6 bases from V and 0 bases from J, the junction contained 2 bases not matched to a gene. CDR1 and CDR2 (germline): MNHNS, SASEGT. The CDR3: CASRWTSGSSYEQYF. The CDR3, as DNA: TGTGCCAGCAGGTGGACTAGCGGGAGCTCCTACGAGCAGTACTTC.

The rearrangement uses TRBV25-1 and TRBJ2-5; D might be TRBD2 (6 bases). Judging by the DNA end, TRBJ2-7 fits better; the J call may be wrong. The CDR3 loop spans 15 amino acids. Germline V lookup: CDR1 MGHDK, CDR2 SYGVNS. CDR3 coding DNA: TGTGCCAGCAGTGAAGCTCGGGGGAGCTCCTACGAGCAGTACTTC. It yields the protein CASSEARGSSYEQYF.

V is TRBV19 and J is TRBJ1-2; D possibly corresponds to TRBD1 (5 bases). The CDR3 covers 12 residues. Germline CDR1 reads LNHDA; CDR2 reads SQIVND (reference sequence). V was pared by 3 bases and J by 6 bases, with 8 bases between. In DNA, the CDR3 is TGTGCCAGTAGTATCAGGGAGCATGGCTACACCTTC. It codes for CASSIREHGYTF.

The chain has TRBV27 and TRBJ2-5, with 11 bases lining up with TRBD1. Germline V gene sequence: CDR1 MNHEY, CDR2 SMNVEV (reference sequence). V lost 6 bases and J lost 4; bases outside the gene matches: 19. The CDR3 is made up of 19 amino acids. This CDR3 is CASRPRLGTGGREGETQYF. CDR3 nucleotides: TGTGCCAGCAGGCCAAGGCTCGGGACAGGGGGGAGAGAAGGAGAGACCCAGTACTTC.

The rearrangement uses TRBV27 and TRBJ2-3, with TRBD2 matching over 13 bases. The germline CDR1 and CDR2 sequences are MNHEY and SMNVEV (reference sequence). This CDR3 is 19 amino acids long. With V trimmed by 1 base and J by 1 base, 8 bases remained unmatched. Here the CDR3 reads CASSLFGLAGVMGTDTQYF. CDR3 nucleotide sequence: TGTGCCAGCAGTTTATTCGGACTAGCGGGAGTAATGGGCACAGATACGCAGTATTTT.